Listed below are T cell receptor beta chains from one sample, sequenced in a study of early T cells in non-severe SARS-CoV-2 infection. In TCRdb, the 5' RACE reads were re-called with MiXCR into one record per CDR3 protein. The sample has tens of thousands of distinct CDR3 sequences, around 12% seen once; the top ten hold roughly 2.5%. Sequenced material: whole blood, taken at baseline. These receptors all stem from an adult who was a healthcare worker with PCR-confirmed SARS-CoV-2 infection or an uninfected control (not recorded which). CDR3s include the opening cysteine and the closing phenylalanine or tryptophan. D genes are given only for firm matches. Not every row has a clone size; where given, it reads once, few, many or a size class.

D gene	J gene	clone size	V gene	CDR3 DNA	CDR3 protein
TRBD2	TRBJ2-3	few	TRBV2	TGTGCCAGCAGCAGGCGGCGGGGGGGCCTGGGAACAGATACGCAGTATTTT	CASSRRRGGLGTDTQYF
-	TRBJ2-5	few	TRBV7-8	TGTGCCAGCAGCTTTCCGGGGGCGTTCCCCCAAGAGACCCAGTACTTC	CASSFPGAFPQETQYF
-	TRBJ2-1	few	TRBV7-6	TGTGCCAGCAGCGCACGCCCTAGGGACCCTGAGCAGTTCTTC	CASSARPRDPEQFF
-	TRBJ1-2	-	TRBV27	TGTGCCAGCAGTCCGTACCTAAACTATGGCTACACCTTC	CASSPYLNYGYTF
TRBD1	TRBJ2-7	-	TRBV7-2	TGTGCCAGCAGCTTAGCGCCGCAGGGGGCTTACGAGCAGTACTTC	CASSLAPQGAYEQYF
-	TRBJ2-5	many	TRBV4-1	TGCGCCAGCAGCCAAGGCGCGGGCCCAGAGACCCAGTACTTC	CASSQGAGPETQYF
TRBD1	TRBJ1-2	many	TRBV28	TGTGCCAGCAGCCTCCTTACAGGGGGCGCAGTCGGTGGCTACACCTTC	CASSLLTGGAVGGYTF
-	TRBJ2-1	many	TRBV27	TGTGCCAGCAGACCCCTCGGCGAATACTCCTACAATGAGCAGTTCTTC	CASRPLGEYSYNEQFF
-	TRBJ1-1	-	TRBV12-3/TRBV12-4	TGTGCCAGCAGTTTGGGTGAAGCTTTCTTT	CASSLGEAFF
TRBD1	TRBJ2-7	many	TRBV29-1	TGCAGCGTTGCGGGACCCGGGACAGGGGTGAGGTACGAGCAGTACTTC	CSVAGPGTGVRYEQYF
TRBD1	TRBJ2-2	many	TRBV6-5	TGTGCCAGCAGTTCCCTCACAGGGGTTGGGACCGGGGAGCTGTTTTTT	CASSSLTGVGTGELFF
-	TRBJ2-2	many	TRBV5-1	TGCGCCAGCAGCCGCGGCGTAACAGTTAACACCGGGGAGCTGTTTTTT	CASSRGVTVNTGELFF
TRBD2	TRBJ2-3	few	TRBV4-2	TGTGCCAGCAGCTCGGGGACTAGCAGCGCAGATACGCAGTATTTT	CASSSGTSSADTQYF
TRBD1	TRBJ1-1	-	TRBV5-4	TGTGCCAGCAGCACAGGGGGCCTGAACACTGAAGCTTTCTTT	CASSTGGLNTEAFF
TRBD2	TRBJ2-4	many	TRBV5-4	TGTGCCAGCAGCTTGTACCGGGAGGTCAACAACATTCAGTACTTC	CASSLYREVNNIQYF
-	TRBJ2-7	-	TRBV28	TGTGCCAGCAGTTTTGGGGGCCTTCTACTCTACGAGCAGTACTTC	CASSFGGLLLYEQYF
-	TRBJ1-1	few	TRBV7-2	TGTGCCAGCAGGGCAGGGGTGAACACTGAAGCTTTCTTT	CASRAGVNTEAFF
-	TRBJ2-3	many	TRBV21-1	TGTGCCAGCAGCCCGTGGGACACATGGAATTTCACAGATACGCAGTATTTT	CASSPWDTWNFTDTQYF
-	TRBJ1-1	many	TRBV6-1	TGTGCCAGCAGTGAAGCCAGTATTTACACTGAAGCTTTCTTT	CASSEASIYTEAFF
TRBD2	TRBJ2-3	many	TRBV4-2	TGTGCCAGCAGCCAAGATATGGCTAGCGGGGGAAATACGCAGTATTTT	CASSQDMASGGNTQYF
-	TRBJ1-1	few	TRBV7-7	TGTGCTAGCAGCCTGCGGTTCGACACTGAAGCTTTCTTT	CASSLRFDTEAFF
TRBD1	TRBJ1-1	many	TRBV7-9	TGTGCCAGCAGCAAGGACAGGGCGGACACTGAAGCTTTCTTT	CASSKDRADTEAFF